Sequencing of this T cell receptor beta chain was carried out in a study of Tregs in tolerant kidney transplant recipients (dated by TCRdb to between 2018 and 2021). Regarding the complete study: Related donors were used in the transplants with nonmyeloablative bone marrow transplantation, and mixed chimerism was transient in the human trials. The study used TCRbeta sequencing to identify donor-specific regulatory T cells before combined kidney and bone marrow transplantation, then tracked those cells after transplant.

Study-level results and caveats: In tolerant patients, the expansion of donor-specific Tregs was greater than global Treg expansion, suggesting that the expansion was antigen-driven rather than nonspecific. Expanding Tregs with activated donor B cells appeared to identify the most biologically relevant and donor-specific TCRbeta repertoire. For some patients the PCR primers changed over time, which made it impossible to compare the samples from those patients at the nucleotide level. Biological reproducibility was not examined directly, but technical replication error appeared to be minimal. Because the study included only a small number of patients, the results must be confirmed in larger populations and under other immunosuppression protocols.

The CDR3 holds 14 amino acids from the cysteine to the phenylalanine. The kept DNA is CDR3 alone, 42 bases in frame from the first base. V drops 1 base and J drops 3 bases, leaving 8 bases in between. For CDR1 and CDR2, the germline V gene lists LGHNA and YSLEER. As to this clone: Its antigen has not been determined. No much larger clonotype is one base removed from it; base qualities were not supplied.

For TCRbeta CDR3 sequencing, genomic DNA was extracted from sorted cells using the QIAGEN DNeasy Blood and Tissue Kit. Through immunoSEQ, high-throughput TCRbeta CDR3 sequencing was done commercially, including PCR amplification with internal controls and bias correction. The authors' analysis ran thus. Unique productive TCRbeta sequences were defined by CDR3 nucleotide sequence when primers matched and otherwise by CDR3 amino acid sequence together with Vbeta and Jbeta genes. Sorting error was corrected by removing sequences shared between sorted populations at a frequency ratio of 2:1 or less, and the remaining shared sequences were assigned to the higher population. Donor-reactive sequences were defined as at least 5-fold expanded in CFSE-low cells versus unstimulated cells, with frequency of at least 0.01% in CFSE-low cells. Repertoire divergence was quantified by Jensen-Shannon divergence calculated from the top 100 TCRbeta sequences ranked by frequency. For samples with multiple sequencing runs, sorting error was corrected in each run separately before the runs were combined. The table was pulled from immuneACCESS by TCRdb, which kept in-frame rearrangements only. Such tables lose some clones; where checked, under half of the loss comes from unresolved V genes, and the rest has no known cause. V and J calls and clone size are given by that table; D and trimming were obtained from the DNA. The sample includes some 80,000 clones, with 98% observed a single time. Approximately 0.56% of the sample belongs to the ten largest clones.

In light of the paper, this sample's time point label describes: blood sample drawn before combined kidney and bone marrow transplant. Thawed PBMCs were FACS-sorted into unstimulated Tregs (CD4+CD25+CD127-), CD4+ non-Tregs (CD4+CD25-), CD4 cells and CD8 cells. The patients were a handful of recipients of combined kidney and bone marrow transplants from the ITN036ST trial, and samples were available only for these trial subjects. Healthy control blood was processed to PBMCs by Ficoll density gradient and cryopreserved, and patient PBMCs were collected before and after transplant. Sequenced material: CD4+ T cells from blood, taken before the transplant. The chain joins TRBV4-3 to TRBJ2-3; perhaps TRBD2 is the D gene, with 5 bases matching. This sequence originates from a human donor who received a combined kidney and bone marrow transplant. For the CDR3, the sequence is CASSQVGGTDTQYF. The nucleotide sequence reads TGCGCCAGCAGCCAAGTCGGAGGAACAGATACGCAGTATTTT.